This entry lists 14 T cell receptor beta chains sequenced from one sample in a study of tissue T cells after allogeneic stem cell transplantation. Specified time point: mouse harvest day 7 after allogeneic transplant. Tail vein injection delivered 10^7 T-cell-depleted bone marrow cells and 10^6 splenic CD5+ T cells. Assay: immunoSEQ multiplex PCR; the TCRdb copy retains only in-frame clones and omits some. The table records more than 10,000 clones, roughly two fifths of them present only once. Sequenced input: skin. The receptors derive from a female BALB/c mouse given C57BL/6 T cells with graft-versus-host disease after an allogeneic hematopoietic cell transplant.

Remarks on this clone: Genes and germline come from the mouse. The observed sequence ends 1 residue before the CDR3 terminus, with the missing tail filled in from the germline J gene. This rearrangement joins TRBV26 to TRBJ1-3, with 11 positions matching TRBD1. J was trimmed by 2 bases and V by 6 bases; bases with no gene match: 6. Germline values: CDR1 KGHPV, CDR2 FQNQEV (reference sequence). The CDR3 spans 16 residues. CDR3 bases read: TGTGCCAGCAGCCTCCTGGGACAGGGGGCTGGAAATACGCTCTAT. Translation: CASSLLGQGAGNTLY. The CDR3 in full is CASSLLGQGAGNTLYF.

This clone was found a few times. Gene names follow the mouse nomenclature. Sequencing ends 1 residue short of the CDR3 end; the germline J gene provides the rest. This chain uses TRBV13-3 with TRBJ2-1, with D perhaps TRBD1 or TRBD2 (5 bases each). Trimming stripped 9 bases from V and 1 base from J, with 11 bases between. The CDR3 totals 13 residues. CDR1 NNHDY and CDR2 SYVADS come from the germline V gene. Partial CDR3 DNA: TGTGCCACGGGGCCGGGGAACTATGCTGAGCAGTTC. This codes for CATGPGNYAEQF. The complete CDR3 protein is CATGPGNYAEQFF.

Worth noting for this clone: Any gene name here is a mouse gene name. The read gets to within 1 residue of the CDR3 end, and the germline J gene fills in the rest. V is TRBV13-2 and J is TRBJ1-4; D remains ambiguous. The V gene's germline CDR1 is NNHNN and CDR2 SYGAGS (reference sequence). V dropped 0 bases and J dropped 0 bases, with 6 bases sitting between them. There are 15 residues in the CDR3. CDR3 bases read: TGTGCCAGCGGTGATGCCCGTATTTCCAACGAAAGATTATTT. The encoded protein is CASGDARISNERLF. The entire CDR3 sequence reads CASGDARISNERLFF.

A few counts support this clone. Genes here carry mouse names. Coverage ceases 1 residue before the CDR3 finishes, and the germline J gene fills in the end. The chain joins TRBV3 to TRBJ1-1; no firm D call. The germline CDR1 and CDR2 sequences are SNHLY and FYNGKV (reference sequence). The V end lost 1 base, the J end lost 0 bases, and 6 bases lay between the germline ends. The CDR3 has 14 residues. CDR3 sequence reads: CASSLDGANTEVFF. The CDR3 DNA, read in part, is TGTGCCAGCAGCTTAGATGGAGCAAACACAGAAGTCTTC.

Points on this clone: The listed genes are named as in mouse. CDR3 sequence: CASSERGNQAPLF. The sequenced part of the CDR3 DNA is TGTGCCAGCAGTGAACGGGGCAACCAGGCTCCGCTT. V usage is TRBV13-3 and J usage is TRBJ1-5; D is unresolved. The read ends 1 residue before the CDR3 terminus; that terminus is restored from the germline J gene. Trimming left V 2 bases short and J 3 bases short, with 6 bases between. CDR1 NNHDY and CDR2 SYVADS come from the germline V gene. This CDR3 region has 13 residues.

A note on this clone: Here the gene names and germline are mouse. The CDR3 extends 1 residue past the end of the read, so its final part is completed from the germline J gene. The chain has TRBV26 and TRBJ1-2; TRBD1 might be the D (5 bases). CDR3 length: 13 amino acids. Trimming shortened V by 0 bases and J by 4 bases, and 6 bases separated the two germline ends. Germline lookup yields CDR1 KGHPV and CDR2 FQNQEV (reference sequence). CDR3 sequence: CASSLSGTSDYTF. The CDR3 bases that were read are TGTGCCAGCAGTCTGTCAGGGACCTCCGACTACACC. The complete variable domain, with remaining parts taken from reference TRBV26 and TRBJ1-2, reads NSKVIQTPRYLVKGQGQKAKMRCIPEKGHPVVFWYQQNKNNEFKFLINFQNQEVLQQIDMTEKRFSAECPSNSPCSLEIQSSEAGDSALYLCASSLSGTSDYTFGSGTRLLVI.

This clone was observed a handful of times. Gene labels here are mouse ones. Read sequence stops 1 residue before the CDR3 end, and the germline J gene provides the missing end. The chain combines TRBV2 with TRBJ1-5; 7 bases are a match to TRBD1. The length of the CDR3 is 13 residues. Germline V lookup: CDR1 LGHNA, CDR2 YSYQKL. V dropped 3 bases and J dropped 6; count of bases not matched to a gene: 2. This chain's CDR3 is CASSQTGSQAPLF. The covered CDR3 bases are TGTGCCAGCAGCCAGACAGGGAGCCAGGCTCCGCTT.

Worth noting for this clone: Mouse gene names apply. CDR3: CASSLVLGNAEQFF. The sequenced CDR3 bases are TGTGCCAGCAGCTTAGTACTGGGAAATGCTGAGCAGTTC. The gene calls are TRBV3 and TRBJ2-1; D possibly corresponds to TRBD2 (6 bases). The observed sequence ends 1 residue before the CDR3 terminus, with the missing tail filled in from the germline J gene. Germline V CDR1 and CDR2: SNHLY, FYNGKV (reference sequence). V was clipped by 1 base and J by 5 bases, with 9 bases between them. The CDR3 is 14 amino acids.

As concerns this clone: Mouse germline and gene names are used. The missing CDR3 end, 1 residue past where the read stops, is filled in from the germline J gene. V usage is TRBV5 and J usage is TRBJ2-7; D perhaps matches TRBD1 (6 bases). This CDR3 has 14 amino acids. Trimming took off 0 bases at V and 2 bases at J, with 8 bases between the two ends. Germline CDR1 LGHNA, CDR2 YNLKQL (reference sequence). The DNA read from the CDR3 is TGTGCCAGCAGCCAAGATTGGGACACCTATGAACAGTAC. This codes for CASSQDWDTYEQY. The CDR3 in full is CASSQDWDTYEQYF.

This clone was picked up a small number of times. Gene names are the mouse ones. The CDR3 sequence: CASSPRSERLFF. The covered CDR3 bases are TGTGCCAGCAGTCCCCGATCCGAAAGATTATTT. The chain combines TRBV26 with TRBJ1-4; D uncertain. The observed sequence ends 1 residue before the CDR3 terminus, with the missing tail filled in from the germline J gene. Per the germline V gene, CDR1 is KGHPV and CDR2 is FQNQEV (reference sequence). V shed 4 bases and J shed 7 bases, with 7 bases lying between them. The CDR3 runs 12 residues.

With respect to this clone: The germline and genes are mouse ones. The CDR3 protein is CAWSQGRSSAETLYF. CDR3 DNA (partial): TGTGCCTGGAGTCAAGGACGGTCTAGTGCAGAAACGCTGTAT. This rearrangement joins TRBV31 to TRBJ2-3; D unresolved. From the germline J gene comes the end of the CDR3, since the read stops 1 residue before it. Germline-derived CDR1 and CDR2 are GKSSPN and SITVG. Trimming took 1 base from V and 0 from J, leaving 11 bases between them. The CDR3 runs 15 residues.

Comment on this clone: Here the gene names and germline are mouse. The read is 1 residue too short to cover the CDR3 end, so that end is filled in from the germline J gene. The sample contains more than one DNA sequence encoding this CDR3. The V and J genes are TRBV26 and TRBJ2-4, with 7 bases lining up with TRBD2. The V segment lost 2 bases and the J segment 1 base; nucleotides outside the gene matches: 0. This CDR3 contains 14 residues. The V gene's germline CDR1 is KGHPV and CDR2 FQNQEV (reference sequence). CDR3 DNA (partial): TGTGCCAGCAGTCTGGGACTGGGTCAAAACACCTTGTAC. Translating it yields CASSLGLGQNTLY. The whole CDR3 protein is CASSLGLGQNTLYF.

As for this clone: Gene names and germline match the mouse. The sequence runs out 1 residue before the end of the CDR3; the remainder is reconstructed from the germline J gene. The chain combines TRBV26 with TRBJ1-1, with 10 bases identical to TRBD1. The CDR3 totals 13 residues. Germline lookup yields CDR1 KGHPV and CDR2 FQNQEV (reference sequence). After removal of 5 bases from V and 4 bases from J, the junction contained 1 base not matched to a gene. The CDR3 sequence: CASSRDRGTEVFF. The part of the CDR3 DNA that was read is TGTGCCAGCAGTAGGGACAGGGGCACAGAAGTCTTC.

Comment on this clone: These gene names are mouse names. The read ends 1 residue before the CDR3 terminus; that terminus is restored from the germline J gene. The chain recombines TRBV1 with TRBJ2-5; no clear D gene. Germline V CDR1 and CDR2: NSQYPW, LRSPGD (reference sequence). With 0 bases removed from V and 7 bases from J, the gap between germline ends came to 5 bases. This CDR3 is 12 amino acids long. Partial CDR3 DNA: TGCACCTGCAGTGCAGATAGGAACACCCAGTAC. It is translated as CTCSADRNTQY. The whole CDR3 protein is CTCSADRNTQYF.